This TCR beta chain was found in a study of shared clonotypes between healthy human individuals. The assay was carried out at the deep level. Here immunoSEQ multiplex PCR was the method, and the copy in TCRdb shows in-frame clones only, minus some. The sample contains about 2.3 million clones, roughly 92% of which appear only once. A CD45RA-negative memory subset and a CD45RA+ naive subset were separated from the CD4+ cells. The CDR3 covers 16 residues. Germline lookup yields CDR1 MNHEY and CDR2 SMNVEV (reference sequence). The V and J ends lost 3 bases and 4 bases, in that order; junction bases with no gene match: 9.

The receptor was derived from a man aged 18 to 35 in good health. Some clones in this sample may be carry-over from other donors' samples. The rearrangement uses TRBV27 and TRBJ2-1; 7 bases agree with TRBD2. Source material: naive CD4+ T cells from PBMCs. Subset indicated: CD45RA+ positively selected. This chain's CDR3 is CASSLIEGGPYNEQFF. DNA of the CDR3: TGTGCCAGCAGTTTGATCGAGGGAGGGCCTTACAATGAGCAGTTCTTC.